This T cell receptor beta chain appears in the sequencing data of a study of regulatory T cells in long-lasting Graves disease (dated by TCRdb to the early 2020s). Regarding the research as a whole: Patients with newly diagnosed Graves' disease had been on antithyroid drugs for under 3 months. The study took place in China and was registered as a clinical trial. TCR sequencing covered roughly 13 persistent and roughly 20 newly diagnosed Graves' disease patients, 33 samples in total. Persistent Graves' disease patients were compared with newly diagnosed Graves' disease patients by peripheral blood TCR sequencing and RNA sequencing. Summary of the overall study and its limitations: Only the TCR beta chain was sequenced and analyzed. Peripheral blood alone was examined, since thyroid tissue, which constituted the primary lesion, could not be accessed. Compared with newly diagnosed patients, patients with persistent Graves' disease had lower TCR Shannon entropy and fewer highly expanded clones, which suggests clonal expansion. The authors acknowledged the small sample size as a limitation that may reduce accuracy. More public clonotypes were shared among persistent patients (around 3,000) than among newly diagnosed patients (966). TRBV28, TRBJ1-2 and TRBJ2-5 were preferentially used in persistent disease, while TRBV20-1 and TRBJ2-1 were favored in newly diagnosed disease.

From the germline V gene (reference sequence), CDR1 is SEHNR and CDR2 is FQNEAQ. V is pared back by 5 bases and J by 3 bases, with 14 bases lying between the germline termini. The CDR3 numbers 15 residues from cysteine through phenylalanine. The read is trimmed to its CDR3 DNA, 45 bases read in frame from base 1. Turning to this clonotype: Its antigen specificity is not known. One base away there is no much larger clone; base qualities are not given.

Libraries came from multiplex PCR. TCRdb names Illumina HiSeq 4000 as the instrument used. To build TCR beta libraries, CDR3 regions were amplified by Arm-PCR using iRepertoire HTBI primers. Before sequencing, the PCR products underwent gel purification. The study's own analysis went as follows. A total of under 80 TRBV and approximately 13 TRBJ segments were identified across samples and were used for gene usage analysis of CDR3 amino acid clonotypes. COPE and FqMerger were used to merge the filtered high-quality paired reads into contigs. Contigs were aligned with BLAST to IMGT TRBV, TRBD and TRBJ reference genes, and CDR3 was defined per IMGT. Clonotypes above 0.1% frequency were classified as highly expanded clones. Repertoire diversity was measured by Shannon entropy, and V-J evenness by the Gini coefficient. A clonotype found in more than one individual was treated as public. Through fastp at Q25 and MiXCR, TCRdb rebuilt clones from the public reads, retaining in-frame beta chains. Entries that share a CDR3 protein sequence are merged under the most common genes and DNA. It is TCRdb's table, rather than the study itself, that gives the V and J calls and clone size. The sample has about 560,000 distinct CDR3 sequences on record, approximately 16% of them singletons. The top ten constitute about 11% of the sample.

The time point label corresponds to: newly diagnosed GD, antithyroid drugs for less than 3 months. For both TCR sequencing and RNA sequencing, RNA was extracted from PBMCs in TRIzol. Graves' disease was diagnosed according to American Thyroid Association guidelines. The patients came from an endocrinology department in Xi'an, China. Each patient gave about 8.1 milliliters of peripheral blood, collected in an EDTA anticoagulant tube. Ficoll Paque Plus density gradient separation was used to isolate PBMCs, and no additional T cell sorting was done. An Agilent 2100 Bioanalyzer and agarose gel were used to assess RNA quality, and a NanoDrop 2000 was used to measure RNA concentration. The same specimen was also included in a second study, on T cells in Graves' hyperthyroidism and ophthalmopathy. The second publication reports: A patient counted as having stable Graves' hyperthyroidism if no progression to ophthalmopathy occurred over 18 months of follow-up. Hyperthyroidism patients were newly diagnosed, with disease duration under 2 months, and aged 18 to 65 years. The study excluded patients with uncontrolled infections, other autoimmune diseases, pregnancy or lactation. Diagnoses were based on clinical symptoms, serum thyroxine and TRAb, thyroid ultrasound and orbital computed tomography. The first round of RT-PCR for the TCR CDR3 was performed with the HTBI primer set and the Qiagen OneStep RT-PCR kit. Most expanded thyroid clonotypes (frequency above 0.001) were also detected in blood, suggesting blood repertoires may reflect thyroid immune responses. A model built on a 13 V-J signature distinguished ophthalmopathy from stable hyperthyroidism, reaching about 88% sensitivity and about 81% specificity in cross-validation and 80%/75% in testing. In validation, the model predicted progression to ophthalmopathy with 55% to 71% sensitivity and approximately 74% specificity, a median of 6.5 months before onset. To identify TCR V-J signatures that set the groups apart, the researchers used a discovery cohort of about a hundred patients, made up of roughly 40 with Graves' ophthalmopathy and some 56 with stable Graves' hyperthyroidism. Prospective prediction of ophthalmopathy was tested in an independent validation cohort of 18 hyperthyroidism patients and 17 patients who later progressed to ophthalmopathy. The 100 discovery patients were randomly divided into training and test sets at a 7:3 ratio. In about 6 Graves' hyperthyroidism patients, the study also compared T-cell repertoires from thyroid tissue with T-cell repertoires from blood. After blood sampling, hyperthyroidism patients were treated with methimazole at a starting dose of 30 mg daily, and ophthalmopathy patients were treated with high-dose intravenous methylprednisolone. Libraries were constructed in a second round of multiplex PCR, after which size selection and purification were carried out. The libraries were sequenced on an Illumina HiSeq2000 using paired-end 100 bp reads. Raw data were processed with SOAPnuke, discarding reads with adapters, uncalled bases, mean Phred below 15, or no exact constant-primer or identifier match. High-quality paired reads were merged using COPE v1.2.5, and each unique nucleotide sequence was defined as a clonotype. MiTCR v1.1 was used to align the clonotypes against IMGT TRBV, TRBD and TRBJ reference segments. The analysis was restricted to V-J combinations with a frequency above 0.0001, which together covered 99% to 99.2% of the repertoires. A TCS score was defined as the ratio between F50 (clonal expansion) and ExV (chaos), using BLOSUM62-based TCRdist between CDR3 peptides within each V-J. Welch's t-statistics and random forest reduced fewer than 550 V-J features to 13, which were used in a naive Bayes classifier (R e1071). No statistical method was used to fix the sample size in advance, and group allocation was not hidden from the investigators. The paper reports TCR Vbeta CDR3 sequencing of approximately 130 peripheral blood samples: around 41 ophthalmopathy, around 80 hyperthyroidism and around 17 progressor patients.

This TCR was recovered from a man younger than 35 with Graves disease. Donor details come from another sample of the same person, matched by shared clones. The sample in question was peripheral blood mononuclear cells (PBMCs), obtained at new diagnosis, from a patient treated with antithyroid drugs. Recombination joined TRBV7-9 with TRBJ2-1; the D assignment is uncertain and may be TRBD1 or TRBD2, with 5 bases supporting each. The nucleotide sequence is given as TGTGCCAGCAGCGTAGATAGTGGGGGCTACAATGAGCAGTTCTTC. This yields the protein CASSVDSGGYNEQFF.